In this sample, the clone carrying this TCR beta chain turned up a few times. The antigen remains undetermined. Use of 60 Vbeta and 13 Jbeta primers characterized the PCR. Sequencing used immunoSEQ multiplex PCR; TCRdb keeps in-frame clones, though not all of them. The sample has some 110,000 clones; around 75% are singletons. The data were taken from a study of cytomegalovirus exposure and HLA in healthy donors. Overall study findings and caveats: When the data were analyzed later, several of the most significant clusters appeared to be linked to common viral pathogens. Follow-up analysis later connected one missense variant in DCLRE1C with trimming of TCR beta V- and J-genes.

Germline lookup yields CDR1 MGHRA and CDR2 YSYEKL. This CDR3 region has 18 residues. V shed 6 bases, J shed 1 base, and the junction held 12 bases outside the gene matches. The sample was PBMCs. The chain employs TRBV4-1 and TRBJ2-3, with 11 positions matching TRBD2. This receptor was taken from a man between 25 and 39 years old in good health and CMV-seronegative. The CDR3 region has the DNA TGCGCCAGCAGTCGGGGGGGAATAGCGGGAGGGGGCACAGATACGCAGTATTTT. It specifies CASSRGGIAGGGTDTQYF.